This paragraph covers one T cell receptor (beta chain) sequence. Its antigen is still unknown. This CDR3 spans 14 amino acids. The V end lost 6 bases, the J end lost 5 bases, and 16 bases lay between the germline ends. Looked up from germline, CDR1 is SNHLY and CDR2 is FYNNEI. Amplification used 60 Vbeta primers and 13 Jbeta primers. Sequencing was performed with immunoSEQ multiplex PCR; in TCRdb, only in-frame clones are kept and a portion is missing. This table has tens of thousands of clones, approximately 86% appearing once. The sample belongs to a study of cytomegalovirus exposure and HLA in healthy donors. General study findings and limits: For most TCR beta V segments, an earlier analysis put the productive rate at about 90% or about 30% of the time. Upon later analysis, HLA-associated TCR beta chains proved more clonally expanded than other, equally common chains.

This sequence originates from a woman younger than 30 in good health and CMV-seropositive. This rearrangement joins TRBV2 to TRBJ2-5; perhaps TRBD2 as D (7 bases). The material sequenced was PBMCs. This CDR3 reads CASRPTRGGETQYF. The CDR3 region has the DNA TGTGCCAGCAGACCTACTAGGGGGGGGGAGACCCAGTACTTC.